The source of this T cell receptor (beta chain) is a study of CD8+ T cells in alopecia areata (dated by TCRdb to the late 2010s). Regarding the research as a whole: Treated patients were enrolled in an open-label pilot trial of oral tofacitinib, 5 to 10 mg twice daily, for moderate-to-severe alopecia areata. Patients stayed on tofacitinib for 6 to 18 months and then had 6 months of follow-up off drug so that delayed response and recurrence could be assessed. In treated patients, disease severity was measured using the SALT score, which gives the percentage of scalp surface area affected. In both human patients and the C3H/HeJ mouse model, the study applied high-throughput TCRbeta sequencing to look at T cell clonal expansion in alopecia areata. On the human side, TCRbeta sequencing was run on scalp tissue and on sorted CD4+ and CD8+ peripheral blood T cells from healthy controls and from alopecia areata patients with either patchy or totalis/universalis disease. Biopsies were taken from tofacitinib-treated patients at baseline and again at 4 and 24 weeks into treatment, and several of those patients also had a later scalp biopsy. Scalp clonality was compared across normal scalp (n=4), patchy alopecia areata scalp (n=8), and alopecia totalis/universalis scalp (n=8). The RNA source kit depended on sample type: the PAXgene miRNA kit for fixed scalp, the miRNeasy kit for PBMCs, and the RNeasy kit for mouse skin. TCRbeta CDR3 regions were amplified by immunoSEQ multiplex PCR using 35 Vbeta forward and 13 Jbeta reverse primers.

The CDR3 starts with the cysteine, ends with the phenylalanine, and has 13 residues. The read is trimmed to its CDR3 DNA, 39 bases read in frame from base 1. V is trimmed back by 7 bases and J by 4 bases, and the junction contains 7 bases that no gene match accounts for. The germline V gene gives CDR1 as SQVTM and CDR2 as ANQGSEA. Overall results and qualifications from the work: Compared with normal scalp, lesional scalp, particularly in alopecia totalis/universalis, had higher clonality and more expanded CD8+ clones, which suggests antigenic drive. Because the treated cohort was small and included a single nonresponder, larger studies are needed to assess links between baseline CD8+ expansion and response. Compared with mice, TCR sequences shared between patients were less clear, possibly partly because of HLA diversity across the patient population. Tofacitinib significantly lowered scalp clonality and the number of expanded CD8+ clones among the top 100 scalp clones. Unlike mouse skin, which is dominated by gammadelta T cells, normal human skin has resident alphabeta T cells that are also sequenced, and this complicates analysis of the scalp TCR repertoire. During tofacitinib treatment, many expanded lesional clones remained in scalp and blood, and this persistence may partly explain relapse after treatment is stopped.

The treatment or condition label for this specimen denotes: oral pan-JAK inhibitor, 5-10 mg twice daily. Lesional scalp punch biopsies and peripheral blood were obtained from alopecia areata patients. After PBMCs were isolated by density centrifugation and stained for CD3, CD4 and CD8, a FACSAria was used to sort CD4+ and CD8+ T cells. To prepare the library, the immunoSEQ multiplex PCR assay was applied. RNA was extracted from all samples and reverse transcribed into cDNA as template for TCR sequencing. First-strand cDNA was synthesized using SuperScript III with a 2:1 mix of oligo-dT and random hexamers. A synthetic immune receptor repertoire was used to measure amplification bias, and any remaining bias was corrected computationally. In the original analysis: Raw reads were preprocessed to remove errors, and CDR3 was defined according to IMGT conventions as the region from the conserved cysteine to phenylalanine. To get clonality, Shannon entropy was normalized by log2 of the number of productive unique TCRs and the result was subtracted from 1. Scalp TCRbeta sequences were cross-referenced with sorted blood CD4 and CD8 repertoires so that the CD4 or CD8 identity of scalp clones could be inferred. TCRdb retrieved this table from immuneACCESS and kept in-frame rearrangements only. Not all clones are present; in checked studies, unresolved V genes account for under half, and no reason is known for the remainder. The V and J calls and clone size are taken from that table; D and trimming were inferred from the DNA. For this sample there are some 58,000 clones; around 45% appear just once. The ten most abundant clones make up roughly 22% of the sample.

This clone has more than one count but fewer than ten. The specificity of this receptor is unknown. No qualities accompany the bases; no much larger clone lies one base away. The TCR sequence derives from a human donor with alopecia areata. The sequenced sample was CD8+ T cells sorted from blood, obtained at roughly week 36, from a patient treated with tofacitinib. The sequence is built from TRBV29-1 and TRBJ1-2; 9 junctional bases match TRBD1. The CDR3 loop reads CSAPADRGYGYTF. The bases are TGCAGCGCTCCCGCGGACAGGGGCTATGGCTACACCTTC.